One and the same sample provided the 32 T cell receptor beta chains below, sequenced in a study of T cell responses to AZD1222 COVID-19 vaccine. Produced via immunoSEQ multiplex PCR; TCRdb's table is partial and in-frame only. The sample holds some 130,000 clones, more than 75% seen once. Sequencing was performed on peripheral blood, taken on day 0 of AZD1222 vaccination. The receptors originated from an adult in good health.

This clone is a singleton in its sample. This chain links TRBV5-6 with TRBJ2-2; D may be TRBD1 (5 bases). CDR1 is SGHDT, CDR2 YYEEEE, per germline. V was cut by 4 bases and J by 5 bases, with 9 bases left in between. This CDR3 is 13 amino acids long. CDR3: CASSPPGTGELFF. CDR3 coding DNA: TGTGCCAGCAGCCCCCCAGGGACCGGGGAGCTGTTTTTT.

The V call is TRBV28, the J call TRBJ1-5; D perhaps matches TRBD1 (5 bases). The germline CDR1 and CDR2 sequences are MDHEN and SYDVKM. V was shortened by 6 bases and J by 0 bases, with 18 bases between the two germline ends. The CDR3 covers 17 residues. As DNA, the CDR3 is TGTGCCAGCAGCTTTATCTTAACAGGAGATAGCAATCAGCCCCAGCATTTT. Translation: CASSFILTGDSNQPQHF.

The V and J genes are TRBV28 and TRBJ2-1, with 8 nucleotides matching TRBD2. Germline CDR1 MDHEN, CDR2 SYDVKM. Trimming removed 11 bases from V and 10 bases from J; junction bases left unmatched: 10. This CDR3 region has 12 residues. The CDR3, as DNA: TGTGCCTGCACCCGCGGGGGGTGGGAGCAGTTCTTC. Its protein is CACTRGGWEQFF.

The CDR3 DNA is TGCGCCAGCAGCGGAGCCTCCTCTGGAAACACCATATATTTT. It specifies CASSGASSGNTIYF. This chain joins TRBV5-1 and TRBJ1-3, with D hard to call. CDR1 and CDR2 (germline): SGHRS, YFSETQ. Trimming took 4 bases from V and 0 from J, leaving 8 bases between them. CDR3 size: 14 residues.

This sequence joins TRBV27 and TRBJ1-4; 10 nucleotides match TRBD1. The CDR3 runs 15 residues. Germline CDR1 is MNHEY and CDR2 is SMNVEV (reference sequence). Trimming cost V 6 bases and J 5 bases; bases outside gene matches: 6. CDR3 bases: TGTGCCAGCAGCCCTGACAGGGGGCGGAATGAAAAACTGTTTTTT. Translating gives CASSPDRGRNEKLFF.

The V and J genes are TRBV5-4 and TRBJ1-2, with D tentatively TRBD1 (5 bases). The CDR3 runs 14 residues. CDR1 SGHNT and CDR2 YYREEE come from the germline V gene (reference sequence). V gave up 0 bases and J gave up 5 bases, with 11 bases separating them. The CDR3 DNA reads TGTGCCAGCAGCTTGGAAAGGGGTGGGTATGGCTACACCTTC. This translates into CASSLERGGYGYTF.

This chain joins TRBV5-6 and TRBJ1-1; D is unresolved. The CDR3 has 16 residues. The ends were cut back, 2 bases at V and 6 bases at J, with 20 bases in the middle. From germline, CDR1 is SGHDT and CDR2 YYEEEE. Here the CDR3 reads CASSLRGPRGRSEAFF. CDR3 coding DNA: TGTGCCAGCAGCTTACGAGGCCCCCGAGGGCGCTCTGAAGCTTTCTTT.

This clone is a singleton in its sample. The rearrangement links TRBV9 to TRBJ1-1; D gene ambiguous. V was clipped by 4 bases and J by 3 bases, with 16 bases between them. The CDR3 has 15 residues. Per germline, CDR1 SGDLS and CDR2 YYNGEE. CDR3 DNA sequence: TGTGCCAGCAGCCCAGTGATGGTGGCCTACACTGAAGCTTTCTTT. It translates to CASSPVMVAYTEAFF.

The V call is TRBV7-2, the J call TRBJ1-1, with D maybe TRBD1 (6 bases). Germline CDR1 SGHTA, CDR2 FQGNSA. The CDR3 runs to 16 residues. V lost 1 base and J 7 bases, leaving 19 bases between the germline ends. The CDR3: CASSLGSGGPRNEAFF. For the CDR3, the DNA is TGTGCCAGCAGCTTAGGCTCCGGGGGGCCGCGAAATGAAGCTTTCTTT. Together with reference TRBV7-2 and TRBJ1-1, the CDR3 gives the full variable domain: GAGVSQSPSNKVTEKGKDVELRCDPISGHTALYWYRQSLGQGLEFLIYFQGNSAPDKSGLPSDRFSAERTGGSVSTLTIQRTQQEDSAVYLCASSLGSGGPRNEAFFGQGTRLTVV.

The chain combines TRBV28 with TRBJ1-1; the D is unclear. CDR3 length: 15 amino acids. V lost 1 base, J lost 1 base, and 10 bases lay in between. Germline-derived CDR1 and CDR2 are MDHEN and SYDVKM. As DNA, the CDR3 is TGTGCCAGCAGTTTATCGGGCAGGAGGAACACTGAAGCTTTCTTT. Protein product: CASSLSGRRNTEAFF.

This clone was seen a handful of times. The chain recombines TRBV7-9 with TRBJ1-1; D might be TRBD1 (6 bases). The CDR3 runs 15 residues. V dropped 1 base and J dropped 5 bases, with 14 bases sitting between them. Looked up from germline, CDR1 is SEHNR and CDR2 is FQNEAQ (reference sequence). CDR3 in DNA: TGTGCCAGCAGCTTAGGAGGCAGGGGAAATACTGAAGCTTTCTTT. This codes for CASSLGGRGNTEAFF.

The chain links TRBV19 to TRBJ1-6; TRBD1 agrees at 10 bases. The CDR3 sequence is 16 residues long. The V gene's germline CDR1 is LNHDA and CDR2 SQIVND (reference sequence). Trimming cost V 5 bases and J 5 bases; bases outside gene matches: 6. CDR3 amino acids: CASSPLDRGNNSPLHF. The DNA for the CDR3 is TGTGCCAGTAGTCCCTTGGACAGGGGGAATAATTCACCCCTCCACTTT. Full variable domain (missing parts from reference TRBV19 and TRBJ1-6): DGGITQSPKYLFRKEGQNVTLSCEQNLNHDAMYWYRQDPGQGLRLIYYSQIVNDFQKGDIAEGYSVSREKKESFPLTVTSAQKNPTAFYLCASSPLDRGNNSPLHFGNGTRLTVT.

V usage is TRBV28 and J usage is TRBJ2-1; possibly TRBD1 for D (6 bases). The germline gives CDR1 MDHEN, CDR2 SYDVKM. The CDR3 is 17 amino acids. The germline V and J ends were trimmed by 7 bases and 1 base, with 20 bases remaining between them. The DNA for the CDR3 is TGTGCCAGCACTGGCAGGGGCGGGCGTGGGTCCTACAATGAGCAGTTCTTC. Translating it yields CASTGRGGRGSYNEQFF.

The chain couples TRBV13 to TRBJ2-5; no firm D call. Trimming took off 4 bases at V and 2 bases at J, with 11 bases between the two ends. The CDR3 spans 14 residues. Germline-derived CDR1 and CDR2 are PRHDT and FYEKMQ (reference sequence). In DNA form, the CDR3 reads TGTGCCAGCAGCTCCCGGCACTTACAAGAGACCCAGTACTTC. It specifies CASSSRHLQETQYF.

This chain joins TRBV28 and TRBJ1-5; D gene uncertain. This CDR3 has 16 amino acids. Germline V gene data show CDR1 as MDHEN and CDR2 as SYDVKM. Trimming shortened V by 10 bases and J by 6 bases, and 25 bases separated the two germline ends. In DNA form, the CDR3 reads TGTGCCACCACTATAGGACCGGGATCGAGGAGTCAGCCCCAGCATTTT. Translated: CATTIGPGSRSQPQHF.

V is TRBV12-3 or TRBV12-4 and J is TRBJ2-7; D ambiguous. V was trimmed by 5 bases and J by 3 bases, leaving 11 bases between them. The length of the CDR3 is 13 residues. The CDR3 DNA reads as TGTGCCAGCAGTCCCGGTGGTAGCTACGAGCAGTACTTC. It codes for CASSPGGSYEQYF.

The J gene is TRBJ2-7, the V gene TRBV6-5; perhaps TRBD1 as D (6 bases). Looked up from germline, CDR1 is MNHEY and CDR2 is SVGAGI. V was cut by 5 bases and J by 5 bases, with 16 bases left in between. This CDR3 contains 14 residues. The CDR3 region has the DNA TGTGCCAGCAGTCCCCGACAGGTCAACAACGAGCAGTACTTC. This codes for CASSPRQVNNEQYF.

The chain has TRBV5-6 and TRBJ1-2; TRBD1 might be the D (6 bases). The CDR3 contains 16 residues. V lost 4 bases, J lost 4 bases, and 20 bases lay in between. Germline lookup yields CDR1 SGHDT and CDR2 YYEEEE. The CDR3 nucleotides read TGTGCCAGCAGCGTCATACAGGGAAGGGAGGGCTATGGCTACACCTTC. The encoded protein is CASSVIQGREGYGYTF.

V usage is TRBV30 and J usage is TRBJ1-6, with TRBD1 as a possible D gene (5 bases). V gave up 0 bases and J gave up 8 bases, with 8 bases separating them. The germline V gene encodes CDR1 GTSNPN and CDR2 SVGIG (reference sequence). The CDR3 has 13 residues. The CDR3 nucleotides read TGTGCCTGGAGTGTACAGGCTGATTCACCCCTCCACTTT. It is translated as CAWSVQADSPLHF.

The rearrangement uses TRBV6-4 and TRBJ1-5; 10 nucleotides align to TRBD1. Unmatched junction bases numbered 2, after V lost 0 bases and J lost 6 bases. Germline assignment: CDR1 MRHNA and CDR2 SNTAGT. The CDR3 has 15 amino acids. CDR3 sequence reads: CASSDSTGGGQPQHF. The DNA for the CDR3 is TGTGCCAGCAGTGACTCGACAGGGGGCGGTCAGCCCCAGCATTTT.

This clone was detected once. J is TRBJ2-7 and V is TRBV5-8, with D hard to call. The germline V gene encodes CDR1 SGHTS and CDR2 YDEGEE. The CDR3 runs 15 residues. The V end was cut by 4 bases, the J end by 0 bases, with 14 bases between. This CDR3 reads CASSPRGLSSYEQYF. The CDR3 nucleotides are TGTGCCAGCAGCCCAAGAGGCCTGAGCTCCTACGAGCAGTACTTC.

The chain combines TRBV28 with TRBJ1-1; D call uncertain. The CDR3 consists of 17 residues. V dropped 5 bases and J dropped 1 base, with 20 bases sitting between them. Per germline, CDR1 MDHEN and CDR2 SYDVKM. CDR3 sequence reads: CASSKIRLAPKNTEAFF. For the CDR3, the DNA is TGTGCCAGCAGTAAGATCAGGCTTGCCCCGAAGAACACTGAAGCTTTCTTT.

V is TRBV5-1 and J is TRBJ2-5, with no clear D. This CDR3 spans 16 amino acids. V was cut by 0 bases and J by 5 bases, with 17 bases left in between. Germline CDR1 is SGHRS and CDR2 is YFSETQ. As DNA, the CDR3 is TGCGCCAGCAGCTTGGGCCAAAGCCAACGCGAGGAGACCCAGTACTTC. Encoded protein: CASSLGQSQREETQYF.

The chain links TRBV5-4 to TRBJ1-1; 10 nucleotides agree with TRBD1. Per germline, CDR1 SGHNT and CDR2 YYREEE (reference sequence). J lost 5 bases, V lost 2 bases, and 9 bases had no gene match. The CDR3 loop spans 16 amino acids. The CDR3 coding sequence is TGTGCCAGCAGCTTTGGGACAGGGGTCTGGGGAACTGAAGCTTTCTTT. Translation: CASSFGTGVWGTEAFF.

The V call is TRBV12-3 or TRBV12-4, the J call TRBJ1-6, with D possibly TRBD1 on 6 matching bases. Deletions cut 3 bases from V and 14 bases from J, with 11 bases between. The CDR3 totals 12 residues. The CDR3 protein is CASSFTGWALHF. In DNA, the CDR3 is TGTGCCAGCAGTTTTACAGGGTGGGCCCTCCACTTT.

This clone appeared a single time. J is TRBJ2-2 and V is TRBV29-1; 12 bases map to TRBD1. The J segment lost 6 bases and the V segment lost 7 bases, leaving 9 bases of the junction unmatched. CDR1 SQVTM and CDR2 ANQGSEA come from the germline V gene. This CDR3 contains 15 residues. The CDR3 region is CSASAGQGAAGELFF. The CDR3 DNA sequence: TGCAGCGCCTCAGCGGGACAGGGGGCGGCCGGGGAGCTGTTTTTT.

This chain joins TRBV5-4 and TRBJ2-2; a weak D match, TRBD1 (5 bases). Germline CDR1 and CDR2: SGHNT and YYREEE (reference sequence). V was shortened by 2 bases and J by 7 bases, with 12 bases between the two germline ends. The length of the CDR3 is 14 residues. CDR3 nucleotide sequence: TGTGCCAGCAGCTTCTATGGGGCGCTCGGGGAGCTGTTTTTT. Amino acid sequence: CASSFYGALGELFF.

CDR3 region: CASSLGGSGVSTEAFF. The CDR3 coding sequence is TGTGCCAGCAGCTTAGGAGGGTCAGGGGTAAGCACTGAAGCTTTCTTT. This chain connects TRBV7-6 to TRBJ1-1; possibly TRBD1 for D (6 bases). The V end lost 1 base, the J end lost 4 bases, and 16 bases lay between the germline ends. The CDR3 contains 16 residues. Germline values: CDR1 SGHVS, CDR2 FNYEAQ.

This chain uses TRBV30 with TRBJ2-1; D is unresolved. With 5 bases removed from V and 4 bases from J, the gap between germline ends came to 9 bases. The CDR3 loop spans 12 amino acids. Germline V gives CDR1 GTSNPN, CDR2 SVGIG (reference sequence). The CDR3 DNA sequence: TGTGCCTGGGTTCTTGCGTACAATGAGCAGTTCTTC. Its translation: CAWVLAYNEQFF.

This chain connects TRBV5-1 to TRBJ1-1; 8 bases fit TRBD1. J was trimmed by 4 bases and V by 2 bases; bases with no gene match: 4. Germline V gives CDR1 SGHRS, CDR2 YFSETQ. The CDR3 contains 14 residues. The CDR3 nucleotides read TGCGCCAGCAGCTTCAGGGGGCATTCCACTGAAGCTTTCTTT. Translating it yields CASSFRGHSTEAFF.

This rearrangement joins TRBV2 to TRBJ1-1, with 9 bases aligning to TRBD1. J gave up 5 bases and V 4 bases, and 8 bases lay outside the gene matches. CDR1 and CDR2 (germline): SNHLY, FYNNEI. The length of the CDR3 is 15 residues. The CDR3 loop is CASSGWGQGRTEAFF. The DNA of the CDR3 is TGTGCCAGCAGTGGGTGGGGACAGGGTAGAACTGAAGCTTTCTTT.

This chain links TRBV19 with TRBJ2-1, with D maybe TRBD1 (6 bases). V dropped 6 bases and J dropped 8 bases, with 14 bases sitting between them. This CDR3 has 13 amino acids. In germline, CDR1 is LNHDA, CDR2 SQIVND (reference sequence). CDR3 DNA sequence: TGTGCCAGTAGCTCCGGACCAGGGGATGAGCAGTTCTTC. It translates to CASSSGPGDEQFF.